The clone carrying this TCR beta chain was counted a few times. Its antigen remains unknown. One base away lies a much larger clone, so this may be a sequencing read error. TCR beta CDR3 regions were amplified from RNA. First-round RT-PCR targeting the TCR CDR3 was performed with the HTBI primer set. TCRdb analysed the multiplex PCR reads with MiXCR anew, one entry per CDR3 protein. The sample gives some 500,000 distinct CDR3 sequences, approximately 16% of which show up once; about 31% is in the top ten. The data derive from a study of T cells in Graves' hyperthyroidism and ophthalmopathy. General observations from the study: The model identified upcoming ophthalmopathy a median approximately 6.5 months ahead of onset.

Germline CDR1 and CDR2: SNHLY and FYNNEI. CDR3 size: 14 residues. V was clipped by 4 bases and J by 0 bases, with 10 bases between them. Fresh peripheral blood, about 9.9 ml, yielded the PBMCs. Material for sequencing was blood. The chain recombines TRBV2 with TRBJ2-7, with a possible D match to TRBD2 (6 bases). This receptor was taken from a woman under 40 with Graves' ophthalmopathy. CDR3 residues: CASSGRDGSYEQYF. DNA of the CDR3: TGTGCCAGCAGTGGGAGGGACGGCTCCTACGAGCAGTACTTC.